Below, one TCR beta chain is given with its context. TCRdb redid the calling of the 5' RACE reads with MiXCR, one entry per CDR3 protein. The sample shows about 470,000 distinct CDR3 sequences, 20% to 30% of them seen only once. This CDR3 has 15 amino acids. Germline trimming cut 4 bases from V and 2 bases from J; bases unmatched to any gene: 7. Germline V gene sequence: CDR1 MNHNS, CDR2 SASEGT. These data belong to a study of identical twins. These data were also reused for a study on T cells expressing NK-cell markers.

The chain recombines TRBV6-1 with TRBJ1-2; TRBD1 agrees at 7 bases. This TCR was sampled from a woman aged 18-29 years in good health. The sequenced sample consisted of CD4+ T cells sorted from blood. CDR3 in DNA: TGTGCCAGCAGTGTGACAGGGTTAAGAAACTATGGCTACACCTTC. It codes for CASSVTGLRNYGYTF.